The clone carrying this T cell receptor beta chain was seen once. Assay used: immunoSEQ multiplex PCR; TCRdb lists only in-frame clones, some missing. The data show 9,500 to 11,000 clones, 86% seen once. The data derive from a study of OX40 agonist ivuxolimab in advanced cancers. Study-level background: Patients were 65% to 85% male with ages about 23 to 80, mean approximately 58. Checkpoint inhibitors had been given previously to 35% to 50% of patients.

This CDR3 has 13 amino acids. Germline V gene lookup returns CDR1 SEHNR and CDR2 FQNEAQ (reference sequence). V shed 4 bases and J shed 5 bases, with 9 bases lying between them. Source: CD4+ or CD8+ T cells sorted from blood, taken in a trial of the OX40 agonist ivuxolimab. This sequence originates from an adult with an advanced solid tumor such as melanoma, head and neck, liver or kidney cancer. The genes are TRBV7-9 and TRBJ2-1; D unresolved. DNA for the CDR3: TGTGCCAGCAGCTCCACCTCGAACAATGAGCAGTTCTTC. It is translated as CASSSTSNNEQFF.